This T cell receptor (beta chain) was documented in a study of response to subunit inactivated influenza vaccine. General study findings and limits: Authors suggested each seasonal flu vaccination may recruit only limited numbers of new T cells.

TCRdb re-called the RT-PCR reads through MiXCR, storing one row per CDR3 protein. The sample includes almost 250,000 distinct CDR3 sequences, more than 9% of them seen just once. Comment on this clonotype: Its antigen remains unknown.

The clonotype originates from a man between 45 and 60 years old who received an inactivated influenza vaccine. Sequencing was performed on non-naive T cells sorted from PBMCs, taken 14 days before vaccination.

The CDR3 region is CASSRRTGEHEQYF. In DNA form, the CDR3 reads TGCGCCAGCAGCCGCCGAACAGGGGAACACGAGCAGTACTTC. The V gene is TRBV4-3, the J gene TRBJ2-7; TRBD1 matches 7 bases. CDR3 length equals 14 residues. Per germline, CDR1 LGHNA and CDR2 YSLEER. Trimming removed 4 bases from V and 5 bases from J; junction bases left unmatched: 8.